Reported below is one TCR beta chain. Its antigen is not known. Germline V gene sequence: CDR1 SEHNR, CDR2 FQNEAQ (reference sequence). Trimming cost V 5 bases and J 4 bases, with 17 bases left between them. This CDR3 region has 16 residues. This sample is part of a study of chemoradiotherapy in HPV16-positive cancers. Study-level results: HPV-responsive T-cell expansion during chemoradiotherapy was linked to improved recurrence-free survival in HPV16-positive patients.

Libraries were prepared by immunoSEQ multiplex PCR; TCRdb keeps only in-frame clonotypes and omits some of them. The sample has roughly 12,000 clones; 55% to 75% are singletons. The chain uses TRBV7-9 and TRBJ1-4; D may be TRBD1 (5 bases). This TCR was recovered from a human donor with HPV-associated anogenital cancer. Sampling was carried out from a patient who underwent chemoradiotherapy. The CDR3 DNA follows: TGTGCCAGCAGCCCCCCTTCGGGGACTAATAATGAAAAACTGTTTTTT. It codes for CASSPPSGTNNEKLFF.